This TCR beta chain comes out of a study of T cell changes during pregnancy in multiple sclerosis. Generated by immunoSEQ multiplex PCR, the TCRdb table keeps only in-frame clones and is missing some. The sample lists under 50,000 clones, roughly 90% occurring once. With 1 base removed from V and 7 bases from J, the gap between germline ends came to 11 bases. Germline CDR1 is SGHVS and CDR2 is FNYEAQ. This CDR3 spans 13 amino acids. The gene calls are TRBV7-6 and TRBJ2-7, with unresolved D. This receptor was taken from a female donor with multiple sclerosis, enrolled in a pregnancy study. Sequences were derived from CD8+ T cells from peripheral blood mononuclear cells, sampled in the third trimester of pregnancy. The CDR3: CASSLDSGSEQYF. Written as DNA, the CDR3 is TGTGCCAGCAGCTTAGATTCGGGTAGTGAGCAGTACTTC.